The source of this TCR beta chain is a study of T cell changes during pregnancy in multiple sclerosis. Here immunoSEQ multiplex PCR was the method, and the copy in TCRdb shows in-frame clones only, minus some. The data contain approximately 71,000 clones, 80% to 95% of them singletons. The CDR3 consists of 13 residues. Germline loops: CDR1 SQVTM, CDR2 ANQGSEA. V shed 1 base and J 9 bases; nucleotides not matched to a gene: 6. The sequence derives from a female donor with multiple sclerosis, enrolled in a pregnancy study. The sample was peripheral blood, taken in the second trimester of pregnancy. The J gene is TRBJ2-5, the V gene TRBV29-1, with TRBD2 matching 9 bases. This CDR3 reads CSVEAGLAGPQYF. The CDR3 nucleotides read TGCAGCGTTGAAGCGGGGCTAGCGGGACCCCAGTACTTC.